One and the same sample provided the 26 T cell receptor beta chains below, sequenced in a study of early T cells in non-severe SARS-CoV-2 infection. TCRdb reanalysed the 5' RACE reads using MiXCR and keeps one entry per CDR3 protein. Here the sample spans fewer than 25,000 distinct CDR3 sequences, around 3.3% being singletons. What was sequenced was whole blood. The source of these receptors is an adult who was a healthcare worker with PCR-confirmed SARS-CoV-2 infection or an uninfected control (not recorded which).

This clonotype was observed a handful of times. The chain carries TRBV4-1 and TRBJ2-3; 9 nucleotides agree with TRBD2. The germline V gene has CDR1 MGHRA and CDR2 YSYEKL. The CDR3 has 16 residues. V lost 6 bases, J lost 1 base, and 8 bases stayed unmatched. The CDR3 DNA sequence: TGCGCCAGCAGACCTCGACTAGCGGATCGCACAGATACGCAGTATTTT. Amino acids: CASRPRLADRTDTQYF.

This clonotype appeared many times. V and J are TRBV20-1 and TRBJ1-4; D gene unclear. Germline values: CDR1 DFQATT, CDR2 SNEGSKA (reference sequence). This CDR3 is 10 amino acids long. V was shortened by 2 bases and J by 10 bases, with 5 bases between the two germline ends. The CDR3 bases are TGCAGTGCTAGAACCCGAAAACTGTTTTTT. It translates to CSARTRKLFF.

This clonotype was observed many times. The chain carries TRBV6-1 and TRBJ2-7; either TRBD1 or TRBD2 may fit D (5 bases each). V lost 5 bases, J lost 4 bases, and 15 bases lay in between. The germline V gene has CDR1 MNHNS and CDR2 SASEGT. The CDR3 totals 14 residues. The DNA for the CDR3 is TGTGCCAGCAGTCCCCGGGACCCAGAGTACGAGCAGTACTTC. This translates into CASSPRDPEYEQYF.

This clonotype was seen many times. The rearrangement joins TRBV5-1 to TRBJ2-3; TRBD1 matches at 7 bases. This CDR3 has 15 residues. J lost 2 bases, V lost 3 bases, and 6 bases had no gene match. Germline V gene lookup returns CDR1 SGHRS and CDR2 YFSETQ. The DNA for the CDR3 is TGCGCCAGCAGCTGGACAGGTCCCCCCACAGATACGCAGTATTTT. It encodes CASSWTGPPTDTQYF.

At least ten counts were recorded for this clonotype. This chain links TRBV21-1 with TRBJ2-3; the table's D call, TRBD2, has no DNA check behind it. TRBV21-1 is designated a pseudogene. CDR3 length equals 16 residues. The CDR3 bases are TGTGCCAGCAGCAAAATAAGCGGGAGGGCCAGGGATACGCAGTATTTT. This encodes CASSKISGRARDTQYF.

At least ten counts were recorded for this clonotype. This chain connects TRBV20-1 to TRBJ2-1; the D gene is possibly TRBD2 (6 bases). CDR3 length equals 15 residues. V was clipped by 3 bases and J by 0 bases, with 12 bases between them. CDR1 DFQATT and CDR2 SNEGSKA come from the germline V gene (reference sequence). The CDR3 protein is CSASGPGSSYNEQFF. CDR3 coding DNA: TGCAGTGCTAGCGGTCCCGGGAGCTCCTACAATGAGCAGTTCTTC.

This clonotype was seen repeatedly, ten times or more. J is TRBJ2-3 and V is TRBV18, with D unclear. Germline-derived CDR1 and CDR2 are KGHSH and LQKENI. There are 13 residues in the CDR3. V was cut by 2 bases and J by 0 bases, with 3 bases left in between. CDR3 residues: CASSPASTDTQYF. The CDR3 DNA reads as TGTGCCAGCTCACCAGCTAGCACAGATACGCAGTATTTT.

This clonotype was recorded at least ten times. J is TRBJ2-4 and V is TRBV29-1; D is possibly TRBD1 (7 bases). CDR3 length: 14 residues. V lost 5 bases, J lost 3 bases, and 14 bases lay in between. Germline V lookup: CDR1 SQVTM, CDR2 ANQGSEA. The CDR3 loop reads CSVSDREVKNIQYF. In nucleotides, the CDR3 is TGCAGCGTTTCCGACAGGGAGGTCAAAAACATTCAGTACTTC. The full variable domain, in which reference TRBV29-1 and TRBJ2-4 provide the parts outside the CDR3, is SAVISQKPSRDICQRGTSLTIQCQVDSQVTMMFWYRQQPGQSLTLIATANQGSEATYESGFVIDKFPISRPNLTFSTLTVSNMSPEDSSIYLCSVSDREVKNIQYFGAGTRLSVL.

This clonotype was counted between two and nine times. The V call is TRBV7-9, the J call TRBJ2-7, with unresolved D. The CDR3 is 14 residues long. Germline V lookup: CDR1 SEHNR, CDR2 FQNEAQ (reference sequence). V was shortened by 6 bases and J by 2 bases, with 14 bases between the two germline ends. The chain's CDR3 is CASSPSMVTYEQYF. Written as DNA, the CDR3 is TGTGCCAGCAGTCCATCCATGGTTACCTACGAGCAGTACTTC.

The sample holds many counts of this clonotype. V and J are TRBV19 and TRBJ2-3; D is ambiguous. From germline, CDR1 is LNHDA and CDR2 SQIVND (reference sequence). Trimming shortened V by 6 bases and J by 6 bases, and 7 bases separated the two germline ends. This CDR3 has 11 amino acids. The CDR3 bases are TGTGCCAGTAGGTCCGGCGATACGCAGTATTTT. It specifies CASRSGDTQYF.

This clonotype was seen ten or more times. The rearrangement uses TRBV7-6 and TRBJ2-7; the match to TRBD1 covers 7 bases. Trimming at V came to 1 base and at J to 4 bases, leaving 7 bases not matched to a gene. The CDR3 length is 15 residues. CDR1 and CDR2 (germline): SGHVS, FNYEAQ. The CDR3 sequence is CASSLEGTEGYEQYF. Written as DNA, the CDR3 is TGTGCCAGCAGCTTAGAAGGGACAGAGGGTTACGAGCAGTACTTC.

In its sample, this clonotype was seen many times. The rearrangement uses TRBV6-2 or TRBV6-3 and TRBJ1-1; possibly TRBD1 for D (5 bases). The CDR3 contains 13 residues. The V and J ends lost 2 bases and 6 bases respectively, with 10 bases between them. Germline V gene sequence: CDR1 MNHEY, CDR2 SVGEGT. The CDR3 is CASSYLGVPEAFF. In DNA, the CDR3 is TGTGCCAGCAGTTACCTGGGGGTGCCTGAAGCTTTCTTT.

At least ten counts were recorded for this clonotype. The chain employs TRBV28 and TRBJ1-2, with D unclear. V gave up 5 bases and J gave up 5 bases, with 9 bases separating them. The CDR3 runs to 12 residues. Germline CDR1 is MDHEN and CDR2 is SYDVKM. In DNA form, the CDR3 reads TGTGCCAGCAGTCCTGATCGTTATGGCTACACCTTC. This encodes CASSPDRYGYTF.

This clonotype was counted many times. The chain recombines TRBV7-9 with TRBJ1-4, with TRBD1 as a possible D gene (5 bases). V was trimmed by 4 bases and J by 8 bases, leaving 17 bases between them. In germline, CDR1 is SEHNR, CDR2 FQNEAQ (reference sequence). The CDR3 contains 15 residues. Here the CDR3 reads CASSSGDLREEKLFF. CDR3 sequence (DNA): TGTGCCAGCAGCTCGGGGGACCTTCGGGAGGAAAAACTGTTTTTT. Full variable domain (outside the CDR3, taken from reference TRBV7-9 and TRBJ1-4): DTGVSQNPRHKITKRGQNVTFRCDPISEHNRLYWYRQTLGQGPEFLTYFQNEAQLEKSRLLSDRFSAERPKGSFSTLEIQRTEQGDSAMYLCASSSGDLREEKLFFGSGTQLSVL.

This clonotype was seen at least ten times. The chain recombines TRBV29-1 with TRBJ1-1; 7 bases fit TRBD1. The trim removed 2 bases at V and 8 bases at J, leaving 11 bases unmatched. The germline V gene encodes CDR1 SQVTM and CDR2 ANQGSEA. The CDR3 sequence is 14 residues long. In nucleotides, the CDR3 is TGCAGCGTTGAAACCCGCCGGCAGGGGGACGAAGCTTTCTTT. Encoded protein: CSVETRRQGDEAFF.

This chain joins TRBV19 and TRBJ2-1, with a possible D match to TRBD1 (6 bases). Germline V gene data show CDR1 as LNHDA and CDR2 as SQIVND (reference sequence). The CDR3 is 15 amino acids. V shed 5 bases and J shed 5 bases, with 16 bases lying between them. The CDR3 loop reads CASSLQGRANNEQFF. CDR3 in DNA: TGTGCCAGTAGTTTACAGGGCCGAGCTAACAATGAGCAGTTCTTC.

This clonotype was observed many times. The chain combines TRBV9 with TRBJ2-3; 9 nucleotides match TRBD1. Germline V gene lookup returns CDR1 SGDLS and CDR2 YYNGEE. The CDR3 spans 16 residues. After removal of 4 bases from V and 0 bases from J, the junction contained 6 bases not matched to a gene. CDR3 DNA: TGTGCCAGCAGCAGACTACAGGGGGCAAGCACAGATACGCAGTATTTT. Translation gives CASSRLQGASTDTQYF.

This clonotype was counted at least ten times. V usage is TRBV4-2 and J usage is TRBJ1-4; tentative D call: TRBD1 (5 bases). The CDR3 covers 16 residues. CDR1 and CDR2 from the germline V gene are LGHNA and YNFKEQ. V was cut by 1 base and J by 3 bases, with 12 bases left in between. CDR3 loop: CASSQVIDSSNEKLFF. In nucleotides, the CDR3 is TGTGCCAGCAGCCAAGTTATCGACAGCTCTAATGAAAAACTGTTTTTT.

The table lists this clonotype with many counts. CDR3 sequence: CASSFWTPHKTGTGANVLTF. The CDR3 nucleotides are TGTGCCAGCAGCTTCTGGACCCCCCACAAAACAGGGACTGGGGCCAACGTCCTGACTTTC. The chain is built from TRBV7-8 and TRBJ2-6, with a tentative D call TRBD1 (6 bases). This CDR3 contains 20 residues. The V end lost 3 bases, the J end lost 2 bases, and 23 bases lay between the germline ends. Germline CDR1 and CDR2: SGHVS and FQNEAQ. Looking up the rest from reference TRBV7-8 and TRBJ2-6 gives the full variable domain: GAGVSQSPRYKVAKRGQDVALRCDPISGHVSLFWYQQALGQGPEFLTYFQNEAQLDKSGLPSDRFFAERPEGSVSTLKIQRTQQEDSAVYLCASSFWTPHKTGTGANVLTFGAGSRLTVL.

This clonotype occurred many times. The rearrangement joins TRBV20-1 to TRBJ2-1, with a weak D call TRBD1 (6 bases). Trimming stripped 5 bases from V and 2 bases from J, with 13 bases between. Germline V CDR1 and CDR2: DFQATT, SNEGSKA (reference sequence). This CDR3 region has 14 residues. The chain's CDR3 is CSALQTGTYNEQFF. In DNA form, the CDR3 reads TGCAGTGCTCTCCAGACAGGTACCTACAATGAGCAGTTCTTC.

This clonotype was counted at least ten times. This CDR3 is CSAHPGGVGELFF. The CDR3 DNA follows: TGCAGTGCTCATCCGGGGGGCGTCGGGGAGCTGTTTTTT. The V call is TRBV20-1, the J call TRBJ2-2; possibly TRBD2 for D (7 bases). V lost 5 bases and J lost 7, with 14 bases in between. The CDR3 extends over 13 amino acids. Germline V CDR1 and CDR2: DFQATT, SNEGSKA (reference sequence).

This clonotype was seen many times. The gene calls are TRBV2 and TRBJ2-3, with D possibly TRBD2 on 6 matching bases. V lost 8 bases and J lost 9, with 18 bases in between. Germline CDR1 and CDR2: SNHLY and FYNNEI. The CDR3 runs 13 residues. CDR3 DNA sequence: TGTGCCAGCCTCGCGTGGCGGGAAGGGACGCAGTATTTT. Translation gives CASLAWREGTQYF.

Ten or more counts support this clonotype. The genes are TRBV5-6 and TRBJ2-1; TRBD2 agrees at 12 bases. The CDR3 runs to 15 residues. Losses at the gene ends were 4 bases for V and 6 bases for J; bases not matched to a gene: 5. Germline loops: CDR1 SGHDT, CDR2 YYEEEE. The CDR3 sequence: CASSLGLAGSNEQFF. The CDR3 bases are TGTGCCAGCAGCCTAGGACTAGCGGGATCCAATGAGCAGTTCTTC. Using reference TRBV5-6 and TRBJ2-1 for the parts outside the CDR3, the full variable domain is DAGVTQSPTHLIKTRGQQVTLRCSPKSGHDTVSWYQQALGQGPQFIFQYYEEEERQRGNFPDRFSGHQFPNYSSELNVNALLLGDSALYLCASSLGLAGSNEQFFGPGTRLTVL.

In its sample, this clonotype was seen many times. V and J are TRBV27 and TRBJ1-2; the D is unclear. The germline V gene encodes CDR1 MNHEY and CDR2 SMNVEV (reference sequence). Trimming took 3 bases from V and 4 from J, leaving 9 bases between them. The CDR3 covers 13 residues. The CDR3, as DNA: TGTGCCAGCAGTTTTGGGGTTTCCTATGGCTACACCTTC. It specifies CASSFGVSYGYTF.

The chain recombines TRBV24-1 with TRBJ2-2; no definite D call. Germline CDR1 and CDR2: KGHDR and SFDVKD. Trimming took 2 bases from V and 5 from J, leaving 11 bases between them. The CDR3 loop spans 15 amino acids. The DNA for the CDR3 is TGTGCCACCAGTGATTCTGGACCGCCAACCGGGGAGCTGTTTTTT. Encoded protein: CATSDSGPPTGELFF.

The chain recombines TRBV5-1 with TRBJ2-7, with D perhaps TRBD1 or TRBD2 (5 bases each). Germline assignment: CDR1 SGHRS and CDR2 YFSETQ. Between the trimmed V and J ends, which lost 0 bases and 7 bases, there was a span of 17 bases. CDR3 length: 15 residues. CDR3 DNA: TGCGCCAGCAGCTTGGCGCCAGGGAGTTTTGGTGAGCAGTACTTC. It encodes CASSLAPGSFGEQYF.